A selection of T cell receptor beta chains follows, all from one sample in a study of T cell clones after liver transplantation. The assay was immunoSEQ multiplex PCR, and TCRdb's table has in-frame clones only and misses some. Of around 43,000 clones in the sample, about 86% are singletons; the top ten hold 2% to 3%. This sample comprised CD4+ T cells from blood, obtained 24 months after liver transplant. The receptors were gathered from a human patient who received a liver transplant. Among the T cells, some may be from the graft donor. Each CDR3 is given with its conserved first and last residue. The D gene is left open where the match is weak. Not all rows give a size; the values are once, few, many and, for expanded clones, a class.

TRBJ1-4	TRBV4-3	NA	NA	TGCGCCAGCAGCCAAGAATCTGGCAGTGAGGGCGAAAAACTGTTTTTT	CASSQESGSEGEKLFF
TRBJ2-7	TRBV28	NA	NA	TGTGCCAGCACCGATACAGGGTCCTACGAGCAGTACTTC	CASTDTGSYEQYF
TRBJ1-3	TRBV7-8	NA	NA	TGTGCCAGCAGCGCCCGTGGGGGCGCCGGTGGAAACACCATATATTTT	CASSARGGAGGNTIYF
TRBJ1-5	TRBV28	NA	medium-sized	TGTGCCAGCAGTTTAGGCGGTGTTCAGCCCCAGCATTTT	CASSLGGVQPQHF
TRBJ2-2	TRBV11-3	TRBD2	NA	TGTGCCAGCAGCCCCGGGGGGTCCAGGGACCTCGCCGGGGAGCTGTTTTTT	CASSPGGSRDLAGELFF
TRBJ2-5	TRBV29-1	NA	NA	TGCAGCGTCCGGACCCTAGAGACCCAGTACTTC	CSVRTLETQYF
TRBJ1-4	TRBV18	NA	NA	TGTGCCAGCTCCCGCACAGATCGGGGCCCTAATGAAAAACTGTTTTTT	CASSRTDRGPNEKLFF
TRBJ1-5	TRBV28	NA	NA	TGTGCCAGCAGTTTTTTTGGACAGAGCAATCAGCCCCAGCATTTT	CASSFFGQSNQPQHF
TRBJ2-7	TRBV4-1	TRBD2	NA	TGCGCCAGCAGCCAAGATCCGACTAGCGGGGGAAGGTACGAGCAGTACTTC	CASSQDPTSGGRYEQYF
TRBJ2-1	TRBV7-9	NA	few	TGTGCCAGCAGCCCACTAGGGGGTCCCGCCTACAATGAGCAGTTCTTC	CASSPLGGPAYNEQFF
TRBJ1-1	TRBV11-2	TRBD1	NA	TGTGCCAGCAGCTTAATAGGGACAGGTCGTGGAGTGAACACTGAAGCTTTCTTT	CASSLIGTGRGVNTEAFF
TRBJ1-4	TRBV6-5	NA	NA	TGTGCCAGCCGTCGGGGGGAAGAAAAACTGTTTTTT	CASRRGEEKLFF
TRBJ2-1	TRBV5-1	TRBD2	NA	TGCGCCAGCAGTAGTAGCGGGAGGGATTACAATGAGCAGTTCTTC	CASSSSGRDYNEQFF
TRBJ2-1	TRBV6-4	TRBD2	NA	TGTGCCAGCAGTAGACTAGCGGGGGCCCCTGGTGAGCAGTTCTTC	CASSRLAGAPGEQFF
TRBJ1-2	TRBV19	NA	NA	TGTGCCGCGAGAGGGGGACTAATGTTTAATGGCTACACCTTC	CAARGGLMFNGYTF
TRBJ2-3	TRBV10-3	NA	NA	TGTGCCATCAGTGAGTTGGGTCTGATCACAGATACGCAGTATTTT	CAISELGLITDTQYF
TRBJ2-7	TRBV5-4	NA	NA	TGTGCCAGCAGCTTAAAGGCTGGGCGCCGGGGCGAGCAGTACTTC	CASSLKAGRRGEQYF
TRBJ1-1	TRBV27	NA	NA	TGTGCCAGCAGTTTTAATGCGGGCGGAACTGAAGCTTTCTTT	CASSFNAGGTEAFF
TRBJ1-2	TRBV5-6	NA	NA	TGTGCCAGTATAGGGAGCGGGTGGGACTATGGCTACACCTTC	CASIGSGWDYGYTF
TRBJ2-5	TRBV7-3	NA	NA	TGTGCCCTCTCTGAGTTTCAAGAGACCCAGTACTTC	CALSEFQETQYF
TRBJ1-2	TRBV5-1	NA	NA	TGCGCCAGCAGCTTGGCCGAGACAGCTAACTATGGCTACACCTTC	CASSLAETANYGYTF
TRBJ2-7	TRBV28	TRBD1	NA	TGTGCCAGCAGTTTGGAACAGGGGGCTTACGAGCAGTACTTC	CASSLEQGAYEQYF